This TCR beta chain was sequenced for a study of blood T cells in healthy people across ages (dated by TCRdb to the mid-2010s). About the full investigation: In model experiments, template switching captured roughly one uniquely barcoded TCR beta cDNA molecule for every two T cells. Age-related changes in TCR beta repertoire diversity were measured in the study by deep sequencing normalized with unique cDNA molecular identifiers. Using the same blood draw, the study looked at two additional independent replicas of 1 million unique cDNA reads for two donors, one aged 18 to 30 and the other aged 80 or older. Donors of different ages were randomly distributed across sequencing lanes to avoid experimental bias. The donors were divided into four age groups: young (average around 16 years), middle-aged (roughly 42), aged (62) and long-lived (82). Broader findings and caveats from the paper: Bulk unsorted PBMC profiling prevented conclusive comparison of naive and antigen-experienced compartments. Compared with the aged group, more naive CD4+ T cells, fewer expanded clones and increased TCR diversity were shown by the long-lived group, suggesting age selection. The CMV infection status of donors was not known, potentially confounding age-related changes in expanded clonotypes. A strong correlation was found between observed TCR beta diversity and the percentage of naive T cells measured by flow cytometry. Observed TCR beta diversity per million T cells fell roughly linearly with age, and a significant reduction was already apparent by age around 40. Estimates of total diversity based on one million sequenced T cells were regarded as lower bounds and as underestimates.

The CDR3 spans 17 residues, from the cysteine through the phenylalanine. Just the 51-base CDR3 DNA is kept, in frame starting at base 1. Compared with germline, V lacks 6 bases and J lacks 9 bases; bases without a gene match: 15. Looking up the germline V gene yields CDR1 MNHNS and CDR2 SASEGT. Points on this clonotype: The antigen this receptor binds is unknown. No per-base quality is available; no much larger clone lies one base away.

The donors were some 36 Caucasian individuals from Russia, aged 6 to 90 years, who were systemically healthy. Roughly 10 milliliters of peripheral blood were collected from each donor into EDTA-treated Vacutainer tubes. Ficoll-Paque density-gradient centrifugation was used to isolate PBMCs, with at least 6 million obtained per sample. Trizol reagent was used to extract total RNA from PBMCs, with at least 6 micrograms per sample. For every donor, flow cytometry on a PBMC aliquot measured the percentage of naive CD45RAhigh/CD27high T cells. The library was generated by 5' RACE. These reads were obtained on an Illumina HiSeq 2500. A second PCR of about 7 to 12 cycles was performed with a sample-barcoded 5' primer and a J-beta primer mix. A template-switch 5' adaptor carrying 12 random nucleotides introduced a unique molecular identifier onto each TCR beta cDNA molecule. Each sample yielded at least 2.5 million CDR3-containing paired-end reads. First-strand cDNA was synthesized from all RNA with the Mint cDNA synthesis kit, primed by a TRBC-specific oligonucleotide. Following uracil-DNA glycosylase treatment, all cDNA underwent a first 18-cycle PCR with the universal primers M1SS and BC2_uni_R. In the source study's methods: For normalization, 1 million high-quality reads, each with a distinct molecular identifier, were randomly selected from each sample. Reads with shared molecular identifiers were discarded instead of being binned into consensus sequences. CDR3 identification, clonotype clustering and error correction used MiTCR with a Q25 quality threshold and the strictest error-elimination algorithm. Lower-bound total TCR beta diversity was estimated with a nonparametric unseen species model using Euler transformation. The public reads were run again by TCRdb, first through fastp at Q25 and then through MiXCR, and only productive beta chains were kept. Rows are combined by CDR3 protein, so each entry shows the most common genes and DNA. The V and J calls were determined by TCRdb, not by the authors. Present in this sample are under 950,000 distinct CDR3 sequences, about 20% of which were seen just once. The ten most abundant clones make up about 22% of the sample.

The chain joins TRBV6-1 to TRBJ1-6; 9 nucleotides in the junction match TRBD1. Material: blood. This sequence originates from a man between 70 and 80 years old in good health. The DNA sequence follows: TGTGCCAGCAGCTCCCGGGACAGGGAGTTTGACGGTTCACCCCTCCACTTT. It specifies CASSSRDREFDGSPLHF.